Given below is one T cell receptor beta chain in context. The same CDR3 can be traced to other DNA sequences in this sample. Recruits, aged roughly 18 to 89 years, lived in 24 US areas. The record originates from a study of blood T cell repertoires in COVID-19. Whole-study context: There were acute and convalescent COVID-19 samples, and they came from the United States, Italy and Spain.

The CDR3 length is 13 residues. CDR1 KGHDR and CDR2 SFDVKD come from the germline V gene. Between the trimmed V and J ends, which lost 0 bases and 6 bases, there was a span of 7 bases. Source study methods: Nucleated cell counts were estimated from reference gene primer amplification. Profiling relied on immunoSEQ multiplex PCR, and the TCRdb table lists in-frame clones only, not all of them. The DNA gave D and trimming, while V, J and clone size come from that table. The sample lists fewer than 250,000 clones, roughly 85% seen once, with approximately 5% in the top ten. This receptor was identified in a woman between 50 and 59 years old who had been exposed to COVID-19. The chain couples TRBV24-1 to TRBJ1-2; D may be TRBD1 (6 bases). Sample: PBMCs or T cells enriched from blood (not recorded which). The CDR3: CATSDLPGDGYTF. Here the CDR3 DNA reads TGTGCCACCAGTGATTTGCCAGGGGATGGCTACACCTTC.